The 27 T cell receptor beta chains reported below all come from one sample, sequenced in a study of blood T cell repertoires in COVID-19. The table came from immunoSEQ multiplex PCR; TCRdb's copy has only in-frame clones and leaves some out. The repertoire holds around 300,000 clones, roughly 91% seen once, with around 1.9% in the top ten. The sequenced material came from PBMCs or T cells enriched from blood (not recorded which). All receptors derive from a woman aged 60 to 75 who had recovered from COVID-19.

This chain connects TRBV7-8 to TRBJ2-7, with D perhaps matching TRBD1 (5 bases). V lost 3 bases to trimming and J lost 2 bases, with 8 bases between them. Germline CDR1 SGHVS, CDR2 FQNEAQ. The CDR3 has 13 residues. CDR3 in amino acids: CASSFRAPYEQYF. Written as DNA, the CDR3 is TGTGCCAGCAGCTTCAGGGCCCCCTACGAGCAGTACTTC.

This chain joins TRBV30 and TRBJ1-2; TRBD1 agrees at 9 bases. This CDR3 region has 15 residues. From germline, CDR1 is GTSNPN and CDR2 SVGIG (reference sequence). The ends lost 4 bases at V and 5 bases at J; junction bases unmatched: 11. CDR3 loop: CAWTPSDRGGYGYTF. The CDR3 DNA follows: TGTGCCTGGACTCCCTCGGACAGGGGTGGATATGGCTACACCTTC.

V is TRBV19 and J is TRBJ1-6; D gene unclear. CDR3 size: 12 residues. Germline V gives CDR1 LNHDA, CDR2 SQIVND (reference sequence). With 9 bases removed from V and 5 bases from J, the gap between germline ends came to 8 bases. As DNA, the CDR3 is TGTGCCAGGGACGGGGATAATTCACCCCTCCACTTT. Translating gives CARDGDNSPLHF.

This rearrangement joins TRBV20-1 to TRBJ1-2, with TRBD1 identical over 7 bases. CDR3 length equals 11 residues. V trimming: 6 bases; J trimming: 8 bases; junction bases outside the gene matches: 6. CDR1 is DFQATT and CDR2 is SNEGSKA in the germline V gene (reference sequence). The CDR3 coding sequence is TGCAGTGCAAAGGGGGCGGAAGGCTACACCTTC. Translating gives CSAKGAEGYTF.

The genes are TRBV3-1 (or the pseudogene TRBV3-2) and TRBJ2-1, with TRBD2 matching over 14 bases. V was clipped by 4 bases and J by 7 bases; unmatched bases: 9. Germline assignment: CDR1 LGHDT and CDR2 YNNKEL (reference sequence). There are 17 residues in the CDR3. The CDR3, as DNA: TGTGCCAGCAGCCCCAATATGAGGACTAGCGGGAGGAATGAGCAGTTCTTC. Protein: CASSPNMRTSGRNEQFF.

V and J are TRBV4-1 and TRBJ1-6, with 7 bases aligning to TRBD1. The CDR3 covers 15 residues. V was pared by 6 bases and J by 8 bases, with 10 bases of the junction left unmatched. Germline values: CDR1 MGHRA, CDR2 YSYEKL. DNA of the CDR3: TGCGCCAGCAGGGTCCCCGACAGGGCCGATTCACCCCTCCACTTT. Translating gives CASRVPDRADSPLHF.

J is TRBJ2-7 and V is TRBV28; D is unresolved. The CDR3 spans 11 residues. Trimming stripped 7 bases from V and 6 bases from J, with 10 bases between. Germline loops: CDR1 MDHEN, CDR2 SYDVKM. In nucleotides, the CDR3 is TGTGCCAGCACTAGGCTGGCCGAGCAGTACTTC. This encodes CASTRLAEQYF.

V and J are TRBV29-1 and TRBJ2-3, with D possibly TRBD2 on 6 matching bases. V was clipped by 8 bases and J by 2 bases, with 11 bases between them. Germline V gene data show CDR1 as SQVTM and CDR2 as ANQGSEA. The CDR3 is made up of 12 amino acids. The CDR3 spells CSSGLSTDTQYF. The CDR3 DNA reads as TGCAGCTCGGGACTTTCCACAGATACGCAGTATTTT.

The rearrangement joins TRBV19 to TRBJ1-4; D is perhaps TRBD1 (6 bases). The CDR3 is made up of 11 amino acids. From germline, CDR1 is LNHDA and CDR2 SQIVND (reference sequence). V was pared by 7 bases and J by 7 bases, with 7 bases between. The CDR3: CASTQGEKLFF. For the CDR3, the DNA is TGTGCCAGTACACAGGGTGAAAAACTGTTTTTT.

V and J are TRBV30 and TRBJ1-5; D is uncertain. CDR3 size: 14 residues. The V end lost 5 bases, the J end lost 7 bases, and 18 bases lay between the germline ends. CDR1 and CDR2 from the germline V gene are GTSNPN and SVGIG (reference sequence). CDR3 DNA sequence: TGTGCCTGGGACAACGGAGGCCCCCGACAGCCCCAGCATTTT. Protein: CAWDNGGPRQPQHF. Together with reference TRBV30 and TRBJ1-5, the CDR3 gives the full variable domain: SQTIHQWPATLVQPVGSPLSLECTVEGTSNPNLYWYRQAAGRGLQLLFYSVGIGQISSEVPQNLSASRPQDRQFILSSKKLLLSDSGFYLCAWDNGGPRQPQHFGDGTRLSIL.

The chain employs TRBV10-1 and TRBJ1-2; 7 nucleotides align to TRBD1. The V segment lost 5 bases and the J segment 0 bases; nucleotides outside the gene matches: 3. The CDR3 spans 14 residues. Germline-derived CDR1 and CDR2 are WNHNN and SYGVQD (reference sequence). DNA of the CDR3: TGCGCCAGCAGTCCCGGGACAGCTAACTATGGCTACACCTTC. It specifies CASSPGTANYGYTF.

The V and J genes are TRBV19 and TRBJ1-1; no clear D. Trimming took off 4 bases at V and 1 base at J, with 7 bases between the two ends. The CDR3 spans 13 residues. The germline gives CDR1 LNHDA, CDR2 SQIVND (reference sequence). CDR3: CASSNLGNTEAFF. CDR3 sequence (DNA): TGTGCCAGTAGTAATCTCGGGAACACTGAAGCTTTCTTT. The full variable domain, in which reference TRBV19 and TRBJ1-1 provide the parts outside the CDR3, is DGGITQSPKYLFRKEGQNVTLSCEQNLNHDAMYWYRQDPGQGLRLIYYSQIVNDFQKGDIAEGYSVSREKKESFPLTVTSAQKNPTAFYLCASSNLGNTEAFFGQGTRLTVV.

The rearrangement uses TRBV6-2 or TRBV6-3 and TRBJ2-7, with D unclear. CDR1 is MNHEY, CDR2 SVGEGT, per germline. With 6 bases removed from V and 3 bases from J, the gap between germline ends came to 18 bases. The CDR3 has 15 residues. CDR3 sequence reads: CASSPRFGGSYEQYF. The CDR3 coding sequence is TGTGCCAGCAGCCCGAGGTTCGGTGGTAGCTACGAGCAGTACTTC.

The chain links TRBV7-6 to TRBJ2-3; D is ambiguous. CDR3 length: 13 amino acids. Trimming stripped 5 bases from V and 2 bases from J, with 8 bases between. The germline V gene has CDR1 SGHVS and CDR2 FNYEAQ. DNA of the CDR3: TGTGCCAGCAGCACTATATACACAGATACGCAGTATTTT. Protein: CASSTIYTDTQYF.

The CDR3 DNA reads TGTGCCAGCAGTTTGAAGCGCAATGAGCAGTTCTTC. Translation gives CASSLKRNEQFF. The rearrangement uses TRBV28 and TRBJ2-1; D is undetermined. This CDR3 is 12 amino acids long. Germline V lookup: CDR1 MDHEN, CDR2 SYDVKM. V shed 3 bases and J shed 6 bases, with 6 bases lying between them.

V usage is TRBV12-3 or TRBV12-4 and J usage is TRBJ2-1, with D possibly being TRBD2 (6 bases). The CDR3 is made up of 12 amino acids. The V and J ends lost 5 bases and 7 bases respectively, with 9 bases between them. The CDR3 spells CASSRRGNEQFF. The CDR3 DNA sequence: TGTGCCAGCAGTAGGAGGGGAAATGAGCAGTTCTTC.

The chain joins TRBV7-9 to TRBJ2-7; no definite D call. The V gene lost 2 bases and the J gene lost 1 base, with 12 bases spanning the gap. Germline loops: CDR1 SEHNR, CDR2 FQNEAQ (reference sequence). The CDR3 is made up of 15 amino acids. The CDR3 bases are TGTGCCAGCAGCTTACACGTACCCGGTTCCTACGAGCAGTACTTC. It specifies CASSLHVPGSYEQYF.

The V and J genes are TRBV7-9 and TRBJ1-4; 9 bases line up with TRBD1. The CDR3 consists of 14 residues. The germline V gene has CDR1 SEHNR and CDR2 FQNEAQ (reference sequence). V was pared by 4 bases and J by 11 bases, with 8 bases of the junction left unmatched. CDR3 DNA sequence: TGTGCCAGCAGCTCGGGACAGGGTTTAGGGAAACTGTTTTTT. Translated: CASSSGQGLGKLFF.

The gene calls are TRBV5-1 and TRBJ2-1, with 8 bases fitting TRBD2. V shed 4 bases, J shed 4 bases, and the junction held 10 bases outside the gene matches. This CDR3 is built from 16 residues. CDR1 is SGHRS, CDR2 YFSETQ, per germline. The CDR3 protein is CASSPGGPSQYNEQFF. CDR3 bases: TGCGCCAGCAGCCCGGGAGGGCCCTCCCAATACAATGAGCAGTTCTTC.

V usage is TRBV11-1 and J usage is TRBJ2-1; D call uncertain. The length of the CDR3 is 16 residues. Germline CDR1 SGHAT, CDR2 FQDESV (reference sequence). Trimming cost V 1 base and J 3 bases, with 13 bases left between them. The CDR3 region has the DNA TGTGCCAGCAGCTTAGACCCACCGAGCGTCTACAATGAGCAGTTCTTC. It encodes CASSLDPPSVYNEQFF.

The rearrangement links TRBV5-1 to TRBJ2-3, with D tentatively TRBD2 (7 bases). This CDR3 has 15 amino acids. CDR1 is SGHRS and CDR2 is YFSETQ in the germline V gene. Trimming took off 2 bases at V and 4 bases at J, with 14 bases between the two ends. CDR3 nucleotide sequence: TGCGCCAGCAGCTTCGCCGGGGGGCGGGCAGATACGCAGTATTTT. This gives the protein CASSFAGGRADTQYF. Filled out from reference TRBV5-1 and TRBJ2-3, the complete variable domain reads KAGVTQTPRYLIKTRGQQVTLSCSPISGHRSVSWYQQTPGQGLQFLFEYFSETQRNKGNFPGRFSGRQFSNSRSEMNVSTLELGDSALYLCASSFAGGRADTQYFGPGTRLTVL.

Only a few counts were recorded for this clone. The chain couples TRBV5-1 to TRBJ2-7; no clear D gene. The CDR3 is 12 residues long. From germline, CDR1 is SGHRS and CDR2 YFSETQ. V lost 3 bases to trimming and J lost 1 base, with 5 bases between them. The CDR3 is CASSSRSYEQYF. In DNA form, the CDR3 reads TGCGCCAGCAGCTCCAGGTCCTACGAGCAGTACTTC.

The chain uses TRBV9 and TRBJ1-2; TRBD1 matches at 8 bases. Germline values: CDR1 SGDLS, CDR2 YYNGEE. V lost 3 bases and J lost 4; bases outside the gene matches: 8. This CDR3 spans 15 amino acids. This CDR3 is CASSASGGVGYGYTF. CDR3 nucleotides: TGTGCCAGCAGCGCTTCAGGGGGCGTAGGCTATGGCTACACCTTC.

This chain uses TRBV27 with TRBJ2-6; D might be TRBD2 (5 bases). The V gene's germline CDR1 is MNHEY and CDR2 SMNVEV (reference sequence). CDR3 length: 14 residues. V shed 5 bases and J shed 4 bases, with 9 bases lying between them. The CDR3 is CASSALAGANVLTF. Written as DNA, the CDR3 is TGTGCCAGCAGTGCTTTAGCGGGGGCCAACGTCCTGACTTTC.

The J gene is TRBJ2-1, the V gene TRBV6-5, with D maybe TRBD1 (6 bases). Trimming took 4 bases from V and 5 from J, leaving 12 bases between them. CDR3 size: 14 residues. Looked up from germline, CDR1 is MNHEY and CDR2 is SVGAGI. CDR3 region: CASSFRDIDNEQFF. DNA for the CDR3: TGTGCCAGCAGTTTCCGGGACATAGACAATGAGCAGTTCTTC.

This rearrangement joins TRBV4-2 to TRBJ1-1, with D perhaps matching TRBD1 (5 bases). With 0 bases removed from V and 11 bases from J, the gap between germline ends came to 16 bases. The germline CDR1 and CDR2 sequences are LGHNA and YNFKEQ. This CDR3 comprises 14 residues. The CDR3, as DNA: TGTGCCAGCAGCCAAGAATGGGGCCTCCCCGGCGCTTTCTTT. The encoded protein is CASSQEWGLPGAFF.

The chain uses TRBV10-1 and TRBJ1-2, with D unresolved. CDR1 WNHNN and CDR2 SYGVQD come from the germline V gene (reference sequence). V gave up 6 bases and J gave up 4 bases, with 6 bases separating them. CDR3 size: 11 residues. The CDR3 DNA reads TGCGCCAGCAGGGTCAGCTATGGCTACACCTTC. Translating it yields CASRVSYGYTF.